These T cell receptor beta chains were read from a single sample in a study of cytomegalovirus exposure and HLA in healthy donors. Repertoires were generated with immunoSEQ multiplex PCR, while TCRdb's copy carries only in-frame clones and drops some. The sample lists 85,000 to 130,000 clones, 75% to 85% occurring once. Material: PBMCs. The receptors were gathered from a female donor in good health and CMV-seropositive. Both conserved end residues are part of each CDR3.

TRBJ2-3	TRBV6-4	CASSDSAALDPSTDTQYF
TRBJ1-3	TRBV30	CAWISQLAGNTIYF
-	TRBV2	CASTAGTATYEQYF
TRBJ2-5	TRBV27	CASSYKETQYF
TRBJ1-5	TRBV7-2	CAGSPAGPNQPQHF
TRBJ2-3	TRBV29-1	CSVSGPLLTQYF
TRBJ1-1	TRBV2	CASSVGGHMNTEAFF
TRBJ2-5	TRBV5-4	CASSLGHSGGDQETQYF
TRBJ2-3	TRBV4-2	CASSQDGRLAGVEDTQYF
TRBJ2-3	TRBV7-9	CASSLGTSGSLGGPDTQYF
TRBJ1-2	TRBV19	CATQGPKGGYTF
TRBJ2-2	TRBV5-1	CASSLGAAQGGELFF
TRBJ1-1	TRBV11-2	CASSPGVRGSLNTEAFF
TRBJ1-1	TRBV29-1	CSAAVELNTEAFF
TRBJ1-4	TRBV7-2	CASSLVADEKLFF
TRBJ2-7	TRBV30	CATGLLYEQYF
TRBJ1-1	TRBV6-1	CASSPRTGINTEAFF
TRBJ1-4	TRBV18	CASSPPGANEKLFF
TRBJ2-2	TRBV5-1	CASSPRLAGGELFF
TRBJ1-1	TRBV27	CASSGSYLDTEAFF
TRBJ2-7	TRBV14	CASSPGTAAFYEQYF
TRBJ1-1	TRBV2	CASDRWMNTEAFF
TRBJ2-4	TRBV6-6	CASSISGGGGVQYF
TRBJ1-2	TRBV27	CASSLFQGYGYTF
TRBJ1-2	TRBV4-3	CASSQHRGDGYTF
TRBJ1-1	TRBV4-1	CASSQGQVNTEAFF
TRBJ1-1	TRBV19	CASSIGGSLYTEAFF
TRBJ1-2	TRBV4-3	CASSLLGTGDFYGYTF
TRBJ1-4	TRBV7-2	CASSLSPIAGATNEKLFF
TRBJ1-3	TRBV7-9	CASSLGTGGSPGNTIYF
TRBJ2-1	TRBV11-2	CASSLRGTTDYNEQFF
TRBJ2-7	TRBV5-1	CASSPGTVGYEQYF
TRBJ1-5	TRBV5-4	CASSLDRDQPQHF
TRBJ2-7	TRBV4-1	CASSPSGGALYEQYF
TRBJ2-3	TRBV6-5	CASRDRAPDTQYF
TRBJ2-7	TRBV11-2	CASSLDHMTGVEEQYF
TRBJ1-6	TRBV4-3	CASSQDRGNSPLHF
TRBJ1-2	TRBV27	CASSFIRMGAGYYGYTF
TRBJ2-2	TRBV19	CASSIGGVAGPTGELFF
TRBJ2-1	TRBV5-3	CARSLWFRQVAGNEQFF
TRBJ2-7	TRBV11-2	CASSPGLGSIGEQYF
TRBJ2-5	TRBV11-3	CASSLDRTGDQYF
TRBJ1-6	TRBV5-8	CASSLRRGLPLHF
TRBJ2-2	TRBV6-6	CASSPRQALNTGELFF
TRBJ1-1	TRBV11-3	CASGPGGVQNTEAFF
TRBJ1-1	TRBV30	CAWSVGMNTEAFF
TRBJ1-3	TRBV6-6	CASSYSGQAGNTIYF
TRBJ2-2	TRBV7-2	CASSLVPTGNKNTGELFF
-	TRBV4-3	CASSQVGGYEQYF
TRBJ1-2	TRBV5-6	CASSLAIRGGYTF
TRBJ2-4	TRBV29-1	CSAESGGGKNSQYF
TRBJ1-1	TRBV5-4	CASSFTGGTEAFF
TRBJ1-2	TRBV30	CAWSVSRSYGYTF
TRBJ2-7	TRBV19	CASSTTSDPYEQYF